These 11 T cell receptor beta chains were sequenced from one sample in a study of cytotoxic CD8 clonotypes in ibrutinib-treated CLL. Assay used: immunoSEQ multiplex PCR; TCRdb lists only in-frame clones, some missing. Here the sample spans more than 110,000 clones, roughly 90% being singletons. Source: PBMCs, taken after 12 months of ibrutinib treatment. All receptors come from a human donor with chronic lymphocytic leukemia.

On this clone: Other DNA variants within this sample encode the same CDR3. The chain recombines TRBV18 with TRBJ2-7; D is ambiguous. CDR3 length: 12 residues. Trimming removed 6 bases from V and 0 bases from J, with 6 bases in between. Germline V CDR1 and CDR2: KGHSH, LQKENI. CDR3 sequence (DNA): TGTGCCAGCTCCCCTAGCTCCTACGAGCAGTACTTC. This codes for CASSPSSYEQYF. Variable domain in full (rest from reference TRBV18 and TRBJ2-7): NAGVMQNPRHLVRRRGQEARLRCSPMKGHSHVYWYRQLPEEGLKFMVYLQKENIIDESGMPKERFSAEFPKEGPSILRIQQVVRGDSAAYFCASSPSSYEQYFGPGTRLTVT.

J is TRBJ2-7 and V is TRBV27, with D perhaps matching TRBD1 (5 bases). Trimming left V 7 bases short and J 3 bases short, with 13 bases between. This CDR3 has 13 residues. CDR1 and CDR2 from the germline V gene are MNHEY and SMNVEV (reference sequence). This CDR3 reads CASMVRRGYEQYF. CDR3 sequence (DNA): TGTGCCAGCATGGTTCGAAGGGGCTACGAGCAGTACTTC.

The J gene is TRBJ2-7, the V gene TRBV6-5; TRBD2 matches 8 bases. Trimming removed 5 bases from V and 3 bases from J; junction bases left unmatched: 6. This CDR3 contains 14 residues. Per germline, CDR1 MNHEY and CDR2 SVGAGI. The CDR3 DNA reads as TGTGCCAGCAGTCAAGCGGGAGCGGTCTACGAGCAGTACTTC. Its translation is CASSQAGAVYEQYF.

The chain recombines TRBV2 with TRBJ2-1; 8 bases map to TRBD1. The CDR3 is made up of 14 amino acids. Looked up from germline, CDR1 is SNHLY and CDR2 is FYNNEI. V gave up 9 bases and J gave up 4 bases; unmatched junction bases: 8. The chain's CDR3 is CARGFTGGYNEQFF. DNA for the CDR3: TGTGCCAGAGGGTTTACAGGGGGTTACAATGAGCAGTTCTTC.

Worth noting for this clone: The sample holds other DNA sequences that translate to the same CDR3. The chain recombines TRBV28 with TRBJ2-3; D unresolved. V dropped 3 bases and J dropped 4 bases, with 2 bases sitting between them. Germline lookup yields CDR1 MDHEN and CDR2 SYDVKM. This CDR3 comprises 11 residues. The CDR3 coding sequence is TGTGCCAGCAGTTTCGCAGATACGCAGTATTTT. Amino acids: CASSFADTQYF.

This sequence joins TRBV12-5 and TRBJ2-1; TRBD2 matches at 11 bases. Losses at the gene ends were 5 bases for V and 6 bases for J; bases not matched to a gene: 6. The CDR3 sequence is 15 residues long. The germline gives CDR1 LGHNT, CDR2 FRNRAP. CDR3 coding DNA: TGTGCTAGTGGTACCGGGACTAGCGGCCCCAATGAGCAGTTCTTC. This translates into CASGTGTSGPNEQFF.

The chain is built from TRBV6-5 and TRBJ2-7, with D uncertain. Germline values: CDR1 MNHEY, CDR2 SVGAGI. The V and J ends lost 0 bases and 2 bases respectively, with 14 bases between them. The CDR3 loop spans 16 amino acids. CDR3 protein: CASSYSIWHNAYEQYF. The CDR3 DNA follows: TGTGCCAGCAGTTACTCGATTTGGCACAATGCCTACGAGCAGTACTTC.

V gene TRBV27 combines with J gene TRBJ2-1; D gene uncertain. Germline CDR1 MNHEY, CDR2 SMNVEV (reference sequence). This CDR3 comprises 14 residues. The V end was cut by 2 bases, the J end by 4 bases, with 9 bases between. The chain's CDR3 is CASSLGGGYNEQFF. As DNA, the CDR3 is TGTGCCAGCAGTTTAGGCGGCGGTTACAATGAGCAGTTCTTC.

The V gene is TRBV29-1, the J gene TRBJ1-1; D ambiguous. This CDR3 spans 15 amino acids. Deletions cut 4 bases from V and 1 base from J, with 16 bases between. Germline assignment: CDR1 SQVTM and CDR2 ANQGSEA. The DNA of the CDR3 is TGCAGCGTTGGGGAGCCCTGGACGGGGAACACTGAAGCTTTCTTT. Protein: CSVGEPWTGNTEAFF. The full variable domain, in which reference TRBV29-1 and TRBJ1-1 provide the parts outside the CDR3, is SAVISQKPSRDICQRGTSLTIQCQVDSQVTMMFWYRQQPGQSLTLIATANQGSEATYESGFVIDKFPISRPNLTFSTLTVSNMSPEDSSIYLCSVGEPWTGNTEAFFGQGTRLTVV.

Points on this clone: The junction departs from the called germline gene at one end, perhaps through a read error. This chain links TRBV7-7 with TRBJ2-2; 11 bases match TRBD2. This CDR3 contains 14 residues. The germline gives CDR1 SSHAT, CDR2 FNYEAQ (reference sequence). Here the CDR3 reads CASSLAGGSGELFF. The CDR3 region has the DNA TGTGCTAGCAGCTTAGCGGGAGGGTCCGGGGAGCTGTTTTTT.

This rearrangement joins TRBV28 to TRBJ2-2; 7 nucleotides match TRBD1. The CDR3 has 20 amino acids. The V gene end was trimmed by 3 bases and the J gene end by 0 bases; junction bases not matched to a gene: 16. CDR1 and CDR2 (germline): MDHEN, SYDVKM. CDR3 nucleotides: TGTGCCAGCAGTTTTGGCGTGGGACGATGGGGACAGCCGAACACCGGGGAGCTGTTTTTT. Protein: CASSFGVGRWGQPNTGELFF.